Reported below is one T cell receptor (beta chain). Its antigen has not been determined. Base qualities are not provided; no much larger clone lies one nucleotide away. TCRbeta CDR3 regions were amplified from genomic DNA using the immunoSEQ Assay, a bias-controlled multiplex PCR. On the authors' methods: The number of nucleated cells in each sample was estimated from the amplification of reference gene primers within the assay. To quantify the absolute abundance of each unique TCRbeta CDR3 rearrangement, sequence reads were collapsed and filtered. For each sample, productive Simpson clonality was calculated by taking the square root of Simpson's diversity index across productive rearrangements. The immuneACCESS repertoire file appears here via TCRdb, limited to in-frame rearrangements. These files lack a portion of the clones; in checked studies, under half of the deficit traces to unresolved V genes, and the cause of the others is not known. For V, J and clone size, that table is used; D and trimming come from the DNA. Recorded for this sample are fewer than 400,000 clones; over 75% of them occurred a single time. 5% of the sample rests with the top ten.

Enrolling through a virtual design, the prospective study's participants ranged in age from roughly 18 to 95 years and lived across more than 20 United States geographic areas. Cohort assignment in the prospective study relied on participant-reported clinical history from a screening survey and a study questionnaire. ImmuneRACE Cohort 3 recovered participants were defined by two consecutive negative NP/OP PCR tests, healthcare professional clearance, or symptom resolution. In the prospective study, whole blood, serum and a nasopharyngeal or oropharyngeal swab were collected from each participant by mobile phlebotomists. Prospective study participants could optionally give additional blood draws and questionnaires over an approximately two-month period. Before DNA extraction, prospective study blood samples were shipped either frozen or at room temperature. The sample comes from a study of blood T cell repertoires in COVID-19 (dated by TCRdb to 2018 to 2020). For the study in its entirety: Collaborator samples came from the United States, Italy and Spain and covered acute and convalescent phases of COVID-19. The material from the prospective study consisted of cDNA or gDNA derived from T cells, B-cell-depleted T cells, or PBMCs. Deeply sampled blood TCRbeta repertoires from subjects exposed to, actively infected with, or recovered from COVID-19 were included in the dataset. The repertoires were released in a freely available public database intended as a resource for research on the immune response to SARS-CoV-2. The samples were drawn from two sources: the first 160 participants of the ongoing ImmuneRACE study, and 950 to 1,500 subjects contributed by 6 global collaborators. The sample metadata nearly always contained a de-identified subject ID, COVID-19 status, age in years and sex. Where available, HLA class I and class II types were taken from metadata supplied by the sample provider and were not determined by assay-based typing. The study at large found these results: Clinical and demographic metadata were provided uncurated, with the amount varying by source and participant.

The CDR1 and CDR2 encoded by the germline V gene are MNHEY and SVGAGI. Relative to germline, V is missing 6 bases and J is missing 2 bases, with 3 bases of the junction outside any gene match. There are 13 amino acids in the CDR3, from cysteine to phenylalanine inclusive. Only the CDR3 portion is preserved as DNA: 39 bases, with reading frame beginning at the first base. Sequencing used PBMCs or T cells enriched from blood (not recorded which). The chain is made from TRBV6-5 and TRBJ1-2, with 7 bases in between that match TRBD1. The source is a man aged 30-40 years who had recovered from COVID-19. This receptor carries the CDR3 CASSWGQNYGYTF. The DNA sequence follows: TGTGCCAGCAGCTGGGGACAGAACTATGGCTACACCTTC.